This T cell receptor beta chain was observed in a study of early stage breast cancer tumors. Study overall: ER+/PR+/HER2- status applied to about 80% of the 16 invasive breast tumors. Average read coverage per sample was 9.5 to 10-fold. Whole-study results and caveats: Most shared enriched TCRB sequences were commonly generated ones.

Looked up from germline, CDR1 is SGHRS and CDR2 is YFSETQ. CDR3 length: 16 amino acids. V was trimmed by 1 base and J by 7 bases, leaving 17 bases between them. Concerning this clone itself: As yet, its antigen is unknown.

Some clones are missing from TCRdb's copy, which holds only in-frame ones; the method was immunoSEQ multiplex PCR. The table includes approximately 11,000 clones, around 75% detected once. This chain joins TRBV5-1 and TRBJ2-2; D is possibly TRBD1 (6 bases). The receptor's source is a person aged 70 to 85 with breast cancer. The sample was breast tumor tissue. DNA of the CDR3: TGCGCCAGCAGCTTGCGTGACCCAGGGGACCGCGGGGAGCTGTTTTTT. Its translation: CASSLRDPGDRGELFF.